These 14 T cell receptor beta chains were sequenced from one sample in a study of blood T cell repertoires in COVID-19. The table came from immunoSEQ multiplex PCR; TCRdb's copy has only in-frame clones and leaves some out. The sample holds around 84,000 clones, about 80% seen once. Sequencing was carried out using peripheral blood. These receptor sequences come from a man in his fifties with active or convalescent COVID-19.

The chain carries TRBV6-5 and TRBJ1-2; tentative D call: TRBD1 (6 bases). Germline V lookup: CDR1 MNHEY, CDR2 SVGAGI. V lost 0 bases and J lost 4, with 15 bases in between. This CDR3 has 16 residues. In DNA, the CDR3 is TGTGCCAGCAGTTACTCGAGCGGTAGGGGGATCTATGGCTACACCTTC. Protein sequence: CASSYSSGRGIYGYTF.

CDR3 in DNA: TGTGCCAGTAGTGGCTGGACAGGGGGTAAGGATGGCTACACCTTC. This translates into CASSGWTGGKDGYTF. The chain links TRBV19 to TRBJ1-2; 10 bases align to TRBD1. The CDR3 has 15 amino acids. CDR1 is LNHDA, CDR2 SQIVND, per germline (reference sequence). J lost 6 bases, V lost 5 bases, and 9 bases had no gene match.

The chain uses TRBV19 and TRBJ1-2, with D unresolved. This CDR3 spans 12 amino acids. Trimming took 5 bases from V and 2 from J, leaving 6 bases between them. Per germline, CDR1 LNHDA and CDR2 SQIVND (reference sequence). CDR3 DNA: TGTGCCAGTAGTTGGCAGAACTATGGCTACACCTTC. This sequence encodes CASSWQNYGYTF.

This chain links TRBV7-3 with TRBJ2-1, with D possibly TRBD2 on 6 matching bases. Germline assignment: CDR1 SGHTA and CDR2 FQGTGA. The CDR3 extends over 14 amino acids. Between the trimmed V and J ends, which lost 5 bases and 6 bases, there was a span of 14 bases. The CDR3: CASSATAGSNEQFF. The DNA of the CDR3 is TGTGCCAGCAGCGCCACTGCGGGGAGCAATGAGCAGTTCTTC.

The CDR3 sequence: CASRMDRGLRETQYF. CDR3 DNA: TGTGCCAGCAGAATGGACAGGGGGCTCCGAGAGACCCAGTACTTC. V usage is TRBV6-5 and J usage is TRBJ2-5; TRBD1 matches 11 bases. Germline CDR1 is MNHEY and CDR2 is SVGAGI. The CDR3 covers 15 residues. V lost 6 bases and J lost 4; bases outside the gene matches: 7.

This clone appeared a few times. The CDR3 DNA reads TGTGCCAGCAGCCCGACTAGCGGGGGGGCAAATACGCAGTATTTT. Its translation is CASSPTSGGANTQYF. V and J are TRBV7-9 and TRBJ2-3, with TRBD2 identical over 14 bases. V was clipped by 5 bases and J by 7 bases; unmatched bases: 5. The CDR3 runs to 15 residues. Germline CDR1 SEHNR, CDR2 FQNEAQ (reference sequence).

The chain combines TRBV3-1 (or the pseudogene TRBV3-2) with TRBJ2-7, with 7 nucleotides matching TRBD1. V dropped 4 bases and J dropped 5; count of bases not matched to a gene: 14. The CDR3 runs 16 residues. CDR1 and CDR2 (germline): LGHDT, YNNKEL (reference sequence). CDR3 nucleotide sequence: TGTGCCAGCAGCCGGGGATATGGACAGGAACGGAACGAGCAGTACTTC. This sequence encodes CASSRGYGQERNEQYF.

The rearrangement joins TRBV5-1 to TRBJ2-3, with 8 bases matching TRBD2. Germline assignment: CDR1 SGHRS and CDR2 YFSETQ. V lost 2 bases to trimming and J lost 0 bases; unmatched junction nucleotides: 8. The CDR3 loop spans 17 amino acids. Here the CDR3 reads CASSFGGEVFSTDTQYF. DNA for the CDR3: TGCGCCAGCAGCTTCGGGGGGGAAGTGTTTAGCACAGATACGCAGTATTTT. The whole variable domain, remainder taken from reference TRBV5-1 and TRBJ2-3, is KAGVTQTPRYLIKTRGQQVTLSCSPISGHRSVSWYQQTPGQGLQFLFEYFSETQRNKGNFPGRFSGRQFSNSRSEMNVSTLELGDSALYLCASSFGGEVFSTDTQYFGPGTRLTVL.

V is TRBV5-4 and J is TRBJ1-1; TRBD1 aligns across 8 bases. There are 15 residues in the CDR3. CDR1 is SGHNT and CDR2 is YYREEE in the germline V gene (reference sequence). V gave up 5 bases and J gave up 2 bases; unmatched junction bases: 8. CDR3 region: CASSLQTGENTEAFF. As DNA, the CDR3 is TGTGCCAGCAGTCTCCAGACAGGGGAAAACACTGAAGCTTTCTTT. Drawing the rest from reference TRBV5-4 and TRBJ1-1, the complete variable domain is ETGVTQSPTHLIKTRGQQVTLRCSSQSGHNTVSWYQQALGQGPQFIFQYYREEENGRGNFPPRFSGLQFPNYSSELNVNALELDDSALYLCASSLQTGENTEAFFGQGTRLTVV.

This clone has just a few counts. The chain combines TRBV4-1 with TRBJ2-7; no definite D call. Germline V gene sequence: CDR1 MGHRA, CDR2 YSYEKL. The CDR3 covers 14 residues. Trimming removed 2 bases at V and 3 bases at J, with 11 bases between. In DNA, the CDR3 is TGCGCCAGCAGCCAACCTGGCAACCTCTACGAGCAGTACTTC. Translated, it gives CASSQPGNLYEQYF.

V gene TRBV19 combines with J gene TRBJ1-6; no clear D. The germline CDR1 and CDR2 sequences are LNHDA and SQIVND (reference sequence). V was clipped by 3 bases and J by 3 bases, with 12 bases between them. The CDR3 runs 16 residues. The CDR3 loop reads CASSMGVQSYNSPLHF. The CDR3 coding sequence is TGTGCCAGTAGTATGGGCGTACAGAGCTATAATTCACCCCTCCACTTT.

The rearrangement links TRBV5-1 to TRBJ2-3; D is ambiguous. Trimming took off 0 bases at V and 1 base at J, with 6 bases between the two ends. Germline loops: CDR1 SGHRS, CDR2 YFSETQ. The CDR3 consists of 14 residues. The DNA for the CDR3 is TGCGCCAGCAGCTTGGCCTTAGGCACAGATACGCAGTATTTT. It translates to CASSLALGTDTQYF.

The chain combines TRBV6-6 with TRBJ2-5, with a tentative D call TRBD1 (5 bases). Germline V CDR1 and CDR2: MNHNY, SVGAGI (reference sequence). Trimming pared 2 bases from V and 5 bases from J, leaving 18 bases between. The CDR3 totals 16 residues. The CDR3 region has the DNA TGTGCCAGCAGTTACGGAGTGATAGGGGATCAGGAGACCCAGTACTTC. Protein sequence: CASSYGVIGDQETQYF.

This chain connects TRBV4-3 to TRBJ2-6; D may be TRBD1 (5 bases). Germline V gene data show CDR1 as LGHNA and CDR2 as YSLEER. With 2 bases removed from V and 4 bases from J, the gap between germline ends came to 15 bases. The CDR3 extends over 17 amino acids. The CDR3 spells CASSQSRGGRGANVLTF. CDR3 coding DNA: TGCGCCAGCAGCCAATCTAGGGGCGGCAGAGGGGCCAACGTCCTGACTTTC.